The rows below give T cell receptor beta chains drawn from one sample of a study of neoadjuvant anti-PD-1 for oral cavity cancer. The repertoire was sequenced with immunoSEQ multiplex PCR; TCRdb's copy has only in-frame clones and lacks some. The table records thousands of clones, approximately 61% of them present only once. Sample: PBMCs, taken after nivolumab (anti-PD-1) treatment. The receptors derive from a person between 40 and 85 years old with oral cavity squamous cell carcinoma. Both conserved end residues are part of each CDR3. The order of the fields is clone size, V gene, D gene, J gene, CDR3 protein, CDR3 DNA. The D gene is left open where the match is weak. The size of a clone is reported for some rows only, either as once, few or many, or as a class for expanded clones.

NA	TRBV13	TRBD2	TRBJ2-5	CASSLDWTSGGQETQYF	TGTGCCAGCAGCTTAGATTGGACTAGCGGGGGGCAAGAGACCCAGTACTTC
NA	TRBV7-9	NA	TRBJ1-1	CASSLNGGEAFF	TGTGCCAGCAGCTTAAACGGGGGTGAAGCTTTCTTT
NA	TRBV5-1	NA	TRBJ2-3	CASSLVAGEADTQYF	TGCGCCAGCAGCTTGGTAGCAGGGGAGGCAGATACGCAGTATTTT
few	TRBV7-2	NA	TRBJ1-1	CASSLVRSNEAFF	TGTGCCAGCAGCTTAGTTCGTTCCAATGAAGCTTTCTTT
NA	TRBV2	TRBD1	TRBJ1-4	CASNWGTGGDGANEKLFF	TGTGCCAGCAATTGGGGGACAGGGGGCGACGGGGCTAATGAAAAACTGTTTTTT
NA	TRBV7-2	NA	TRBJ2-3	CASSPEIFRDPNTQYF	TGTGCCAGCAGCCCTGAAATTTTCCGGGACCCGAATACGCAGTATTTT
NA	TRBV19	TRBD1	TRBJ1-3	CASSIGTGQGNTIYF	TGTGCCAGTAGTATCGGGACAGGGCAAGGAAACACCATATATTTT
NA	TRBV5-1	TRBD1	TRBJ1-2	CASSSGTGNYGYTF	TGCGCCAGCAGCTCCGGGACAGGGAACTATGGCTACACCTTC
once	TRBV5-6	NA	TRBJ2-2	CASSLVSLSGELFF	TGTGCCAGCAGCTTGGTATCCTTGAGCGGGGAGCTGTTTTTT
NA	TRBV2	TRBD1	TRBJ2-5	CASQGQGAPQETQYF	TGTGCCAGCCAGGGACAGGGGGCCCCACAAGAGACCCAGTACTTC
NA	TRBV15	NA	TRBJ2-5	CATSRARGRLETQYF	TGTGCCACCAGCAGAGCCCGGGGCAGGTTAGAGACCCAGTACTTC
NA	TRBV7-2	TRBD2	TRBJ2-3	CASSLVFSGGDTQYF	TGTGCCAGCAGCTTAGTCTTTAGCGGGGGGGATACGCAGTATTTT
NA	TRBV6-5	TRBD2	TRBJ2-5	CASKRGGSLMGTQYF	TGTGCCAGCAAGCGGGGGGGCTCTCTGATGGGGACCCAGTACTTC
NA	TRBV7-8	NA	TRBJ1-1	CASSLVASAQAPNTEAFF	TGTGCCAGCAGCTTAGTAGCTTCGGCACAGGCTCCGAACACTGAAGCTTTCTTT
NA	TRBV19	TRBD1	TRBJ2-3	CASRSQVRQGYTDTQYF	TGTGCCAGTAGATCCCAAGTCAGACAGGGGTACACAGATACGCAGTATTTT
NA	TRBV9	NA	TRBJ2-2	CASSVAAGELFF	TGTGCCAGCAGCGTAGCTGCCGGGGAGCTGTTTTTT
NA	TRBV14	NA	TRBJ2-2	CATRLGPNTGELFF	TGTGCCACCCGGCTGGGACCGAACACCGGGGAGCTGTTTTTT